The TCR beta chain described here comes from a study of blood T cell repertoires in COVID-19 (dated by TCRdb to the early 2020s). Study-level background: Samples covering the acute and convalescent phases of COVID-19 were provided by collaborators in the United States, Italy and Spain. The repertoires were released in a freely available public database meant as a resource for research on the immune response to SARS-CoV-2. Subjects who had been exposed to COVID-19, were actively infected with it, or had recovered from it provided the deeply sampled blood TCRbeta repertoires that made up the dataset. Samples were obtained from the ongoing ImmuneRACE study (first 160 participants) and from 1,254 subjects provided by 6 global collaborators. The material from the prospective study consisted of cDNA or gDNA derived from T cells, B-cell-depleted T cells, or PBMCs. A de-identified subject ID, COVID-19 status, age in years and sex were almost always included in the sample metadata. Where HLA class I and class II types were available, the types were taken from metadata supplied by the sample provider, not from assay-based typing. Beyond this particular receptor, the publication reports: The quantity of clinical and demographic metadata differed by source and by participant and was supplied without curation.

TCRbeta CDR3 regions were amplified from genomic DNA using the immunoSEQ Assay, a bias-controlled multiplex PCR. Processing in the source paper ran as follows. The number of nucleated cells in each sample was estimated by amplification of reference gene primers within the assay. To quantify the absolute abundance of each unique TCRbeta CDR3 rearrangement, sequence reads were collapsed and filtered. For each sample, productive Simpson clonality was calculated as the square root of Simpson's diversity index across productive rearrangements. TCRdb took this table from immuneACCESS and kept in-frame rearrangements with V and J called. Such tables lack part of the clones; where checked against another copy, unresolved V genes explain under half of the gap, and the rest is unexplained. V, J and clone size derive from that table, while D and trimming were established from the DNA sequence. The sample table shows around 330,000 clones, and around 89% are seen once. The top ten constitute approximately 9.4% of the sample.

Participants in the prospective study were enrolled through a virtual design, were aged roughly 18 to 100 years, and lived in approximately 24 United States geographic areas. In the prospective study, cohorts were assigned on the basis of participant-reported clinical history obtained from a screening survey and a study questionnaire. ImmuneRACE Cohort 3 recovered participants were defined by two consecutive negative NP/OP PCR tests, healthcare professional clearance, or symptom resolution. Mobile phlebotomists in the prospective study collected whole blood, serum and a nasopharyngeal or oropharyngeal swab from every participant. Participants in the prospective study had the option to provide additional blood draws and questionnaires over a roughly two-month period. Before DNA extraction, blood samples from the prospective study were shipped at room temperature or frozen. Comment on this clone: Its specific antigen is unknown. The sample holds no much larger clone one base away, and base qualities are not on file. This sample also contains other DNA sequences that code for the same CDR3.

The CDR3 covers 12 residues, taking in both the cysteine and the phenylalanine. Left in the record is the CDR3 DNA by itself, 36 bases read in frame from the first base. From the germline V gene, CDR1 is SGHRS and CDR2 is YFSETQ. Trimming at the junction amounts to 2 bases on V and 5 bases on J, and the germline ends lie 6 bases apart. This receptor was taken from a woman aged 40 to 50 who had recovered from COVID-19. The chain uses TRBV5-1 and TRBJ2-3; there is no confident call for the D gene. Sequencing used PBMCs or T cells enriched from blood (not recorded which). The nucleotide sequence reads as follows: TGCGCCAGCAGCTTTCCGGGAGATACGCAGTATTTT. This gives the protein CASSFPGDTQYF.